This T cell receptor beta chain was documented in a study of shared clonotypes between healthy human individuals. Sequencing was performed with immunoSEQ multiplex PCR; in TCRdb, only in-frame clones are kept and a portion is missing. The table shows 300,000 to 400,000 clones, with over 70% occurring only once. The sequence came from a young man in good health. Sequencing was done on a sample of memory CD4+ T cells sorted from blood. The subset was: CD45RA-negative fraction.

The CDR3 spells CASILREGIGEQFF. CDR3 sequence (DNA): TGTGCCAGCATTTTGCGGGAGGGCATCGGTGAGCAGTTCTTC. The chain is built from TRBV27 and TRBJ2-1, with 9 bases aligning to TRBD2. Per germline, CDR1 MNHEY and CDR2 SMNVEV (reference sequence). This CDR3 comprises 14 residues. Losses at the gene ends were 7 bases for V and 9 bases for J; bases not matched to a gene: 10.